The 20 T cell receptor beta chains given below trace back to one sample, sequenced in a study of OX40 agonist ivuxolimab in advanced cancers. Clones were read by immunoSEQ multiplex PCR, and TCRdb kept only the in-frame ones, dropping some. The table records 13,000 or so clones, roughly three quarters of them present only once. The sequences come from CD4+ or CD8+ T cells sorted from blood, collected in a trial of the OX40 agonist ivuxolimab. Receptors originate from an adult with an advanced solid tumor such as melanoma, head and neck, liver or kidney cancer.

The chain recombines TRBV7-8 with TRBJ2-7, with TRBD2 identical over 7 bases. V lost 0 bases to trimming and J lost 3 bases; unmatched junction nucleotides: 5. Germline V CDR1 and CDR2: SGHVS, FQNEAQ. This CDR3 has 15 residues. The CDR3 sequence: CASSLARSGGYEQYF. CDR3 bases: TGTGCCAGCAGCTTAGCAAGATCGGGGGGCTACGAGCAGTACTTC.

The rearrangement uses TRBV7-6 and TRBJ2-1, with D hard to call. Germline V CDR1 and CDR2: SGHVS, FNYEAQ. V was clipped by 4 bases and J by 9 bases, with 10 bases between them. This CDR3 has 12 residues. The CDR3 is CASSYATGEQFF. The CDR3 DNA sequence: TGTGCCAGCAGCTACGCCACTGGTGAGCAGTTCTTC.

V usage is TRBV2 and J usage is TRBJ2-7, with D maybe TRBD1 (6 bases). From germline, CDR1 is SNHLY and CDR2 FYNNEI. The CDR3 consists of 13 residues. Trimming left V 6 bases short and J 0 bases short, with 9 bases between. The CDR3 nucleotides read TGTGCCAGCAGGAACAGGGCCTCCTACGAGCAGTACTTC. This translates into CASRNRASYEQYF.

The chain has TRBV11-2 and TRBJ2-7, with a possible D match to TRBD1 (5 bases). Trimming stripped 5 bases from V and 7 bases from J, with 21 bases between. Germline V gives CDR1 SGHAT, CDR2 FQNNGV. The CDR3 has 15 amino acids. CDR3 DNA: TGTGCCAGCAGCCCTAAGGCAGGGAAGACGGGTGAGCAGTACTTC. Translated, it gives CASSPKAGKTGEQYF.

This chain links TRBV7-6 with TRBJ2-7; D unclear. In germline, CDR1 is SGHVS, CDR2 FNYEAQ. Trimming removed 5 bases from V and 4 bases from J, with 6 bases in between. This CDR3 is 11 amino acids long. CDR3 in DNA: TGTGCCAGCAGCCCAGGATACGAGCAGTACTTC. This translates into CASSPGYEQYF.

The rearrangement uses TRBV19 and TRBJ2-1; D tentatively reads TRBD1 or TRBD2 (5 bases each). The CDR3 runs to 14 residues. Trimming shortened V by 5 bases and J by 6 bases, and 14 bases separated the two germline ends. Germline values: CDR1 LNHDA, CDR2 SQIVND (reference sequence). In DNA form, the CDR3 reads TGTGCCAGTAGTGTCGGGACCGATTCCAATGAGCAGTTCTTC. Translation: CASSVGTDSNEQFF.

This chain connects TRBV5-5 to TRBJ2-7, with a weak D call TRBD2 (7 bases). This CDR3 is 15 amino acids long. V was shortened by 3 bases and J by 4 bases, with 17 bases between the two germline ends. Germline-derived CDR1 and CDR2 are SGHKS and YYEKEE (reference sequence). The CDR3 loop reads CASSSGTTRGYEQYF. The CDR3 region has the DNA TGTGCCAGCAGCTCCGGGACTACCAGGGGATACGAGCAGTACTTC.

This chain uses TRBV7-9 with TRBJ2-7, with 8 bases lining up with TRBD2. The CDR3 is 13 residues long. Germline CDR1 and CDR2: SEHNR and FQNEAQ (reference sequence). With V trimmed by 5 bases and J by 4 bases, 4 bases remained unmatched. CDR3 bases: TGTGCCAGCAGCCGAAGCGGGAGATACGAGCAGTACTTC. This encodes CASSRSGRYEQYF.

The chain recombines TRBV6-1 with TRBJ2-2; TRBD1 might be the D (6 bases). Germline CDR1 reads MNHNS; CDR2 reads SASEGT. Trimming cost V 6 bases and J 4 bases, with 12 bases left between them. This CDR3 is 14 amino acids long. This chain's CDR3 is CASRGGVVTGELFF. Here the CDR3 DNA reads TGTGCCAGCAGAGGGGGAGTGGTCACCGGGGAGCTGTTTTTT.

The chain combines TRBV19 with TRBJ2-7; 11 bases map to TRBD2. Trimming cost V 6 bases and J 3 bases; bases outside gene matches: 1. Germline loops: CDR1 LNHDA, CDR2 SQIVND (reference sequence). The CDR3 sequence is 13 residues long. CDR3 bases: TGTGCCAGTAGACTAGCGGGAGACTACGAGCAGTACTTC. Amino acids: CASRLAGDYEQYF. Full variable domain (remainder filled in from reference TRBV19 and TRBJ2-7): DGGITQSPKYLFRKEGQNVTLSCEQNLNHDAMYWYRQDPGQGLRLIYYSQIVNDFQKGDIAEGYSVSREKKESFPLTVTSAQKNPTAFYLCASRLAGDYEQYFGPGTRLTVT.

This rearrangement joins TRBV6-6 to TRBJ2-7, with D unresolved. From germline, CDR1 is MNHNY and CDR2 SVGAGI (reference sequence). The ends were cut back, 6 bases at V and 4 bases at J, with 16 bases in the middle. This CDR3 has 14 residues. CDR3 in DNA: TGTGCCAGCAGCGATGGGCACACCGCTTACGAGCAGTACTTC. Translation: CASSDGHTAYEQYF.

This chain joins TRBV4-3 and TRBJ2-7; 10 nucleotides line up with TRBD2. The germline gives CDR1 LGHNA, CDR2 YSLEER. Losses at the gene ends were 4 bases for V and 4 bases for J; bases not matched to a gene: 4. The CDR3 loop spans 14 amino acids. CDR3 protein: CASSPGLADYEQYF. CDR3 bases: TGCGCCAGCAGCCCCGGACTAGCGGATTACGAGCAGTACTTC.

This clone showed up just a few times. The rearrangement uses TRBV2 and TRBJ1-5, with D maybe TRBD1 (5 bases). Germline V gene data show CDR1 as SNHLY and CDR2 as FYNNEI. Trimming left V 7 bases short and J 3 bases short, with 10 bases between. The CDR3 has 13 amino acids. The chain's CDR3 is CASNGHFNQPQHF. The CDR3 nucleotides are TGTGCCAGCAACGGACACTTCAATCAGCCCCAGCATTTT.

The rearrangement joins TRBV4-3 to TRBJ2-7, with a weak D call TRBD1 (6 bases). Germline lookup yields CDR1 LGHNA and CDR2 YSLEER. Trimming took 6 bases from V and 3 from J, leaving 9 bases between them. The CDR3 has 12 residues. CDR3 loop: CASRQGGYEQYF. CDR3 in DNA: TGCGCCAGCAGACAGGGCGGCTACGAGCAGTACTTC.

The rearrangement links TRBV6-6 to TRBJ2-7; no clear D. This CDR3 has 13 amino acids. The germline CDR1 and CDR2 sequences are MNHNY and SVGAGI (reference sequence). Trimming pared 2 bases from V and 6 bases from J, leaving 11 bases between. The CDR3 is CASSYVSQSEQYF. CDR3 DNA sequence: TGTGCCAGCAGTTACGTCAGTCAGTCCGAGCAGTACTTC.

V is TRBV7-9 and J is TRBJ2-7; a possible D gene is TRBD1 (6 bases). V was cut by 2 bases and J by 6 bases, with 8 bases left in between. There are 12 residues in the CDR3. Per germline, CDR1 SEHNR and CDR2 FQNEAQ (reference sequence). CDR3 DNA: TGTGCCAGCAGCTTATCAGGGGTCGAGCAGTACTTC. Its protein is CASSLSGVEQYF.

Only one count was recorded for this clone. The chain links TRBV28 to TRBJ1-4; possibly TRBD1 for D (5 bases). The ends were cut back, 6 bases at V and 5 bases at J, with 19 bases in the middle. Germline V gene lookup returns CDR1 MDHEN and CDR2 SYDVKM. The CDR3 length is 16 residues. As DNA, the CDR3 is TGTGCCAGCAGCCTCCGACCTTCCGGGGGGAATGAAAAACTGTTTTTT. Protein product: CASSLRPSGGNEKLFF.

This clone was recorded once. This rearrangement joins TRBV11-2 to TRBJ2-3; 10 nucleotides agree with TRBD2. Unmatched junction bases numbered 6, after V lost 3 bases and J lost 6 bases. The CDR3 runs to 15 residues. Germline loops: CDR1 SGHAT, CDR2 FQNNGV. CDR3 loop: CASSFLVSGGDTQYF. The CDR3 DNA follows: TGTGCCAGCAGCTTCTTGGTTAGCGGGGGGGATACGCAGTATTTT.

The gene calls are TRBV6-4 and TRBJ2-6, with a weak D call TRBD1 (5 bases). The CDR3 length is 15 residues. Germline V CDR1 and CDR2: MRHNA, SNTAGT. Trimming cost V 2 bases and J 1 base, with 6 bases left between them. The CDR3 loop is CASSDGQSGANVLTF. In DNA, the CDR3 is TGTGCCAGCAGTGACGGACAATCTGGGGCCAACGTCCTGACTTTC.

The V gene is TRBV5-4, the J gene TRBJ1-1; 8 positions agree with TRBD1. Germline trimming cut 2 bases from V and 10 bases from J; bases unmatched to any gene: 10. CDR1 is SGHNT and CDR2 is YYREEE in the germline V gene (reference sequence). The CDR3 has 14 residues. The DNA for the CDR3 is TGTGCCAGCAGCTTTCAGGGGGCGCTTTTCGCAGCTTTCTTT. It yields the protein CASSFQGALFAAFF.